Below, 21 T cell receptor beta chains from the same sample are listed, as sequenced in a study of blood T cell repertoires in COVID-19. Clones were read by immunoSEQ multiplex PCR, and TCRdb kept only the in-frame ones, dropping some. The sample carries around 250,000 clones, around nine tenths recorded once. The specimen sequenced was peripheral blood. The receptor set was obtained from a man aged 35 to 55 with active or convalescent COVID-19.

The gene calls are TRBV19 and TRBJ2-5; 8 bases align to TRBD1. Trimming removed 5 bases from V and 5 bases from J; junction bases left unmatched: 4. Germline loops: CDR1 LNHDA, CDR2 SQIVND (reference sequence). The CDR3 has 13 amino acids. This chain's CDR3 is CASSPGGAETQYF. CDR3 bases: TGTGCCAGTAGTCCAGGGGGCGCGGAGACCCAGTACTTC. Variable domain in full (rest from reference TRBV19 and TRBJ2-5): DGGITQSPKYLFRKEGQNVTLSCEQNLNHDAMYWYRQDPGQGLRLIYYSQIVNDFQKGDIAEGYSVSREKKESFPLTVTSAQKNPTAFYLCASSPGGAETQYFGPGTRLLVL.

This clone was counted a single time. The DNA for the CDR3 is TGTGCCAGCAGCTCGCAGGTGGGGACTCCGGATACGCAGTATTTT. This gives the protein CASSSQVGTPDTQYF. The V call is TRBV7-2, the J call TRBJ2-3, with D tentatively TRBD2 (6 bases). CDR1 and CDR2 (germline): SGHTA, FQGNSA. The CDR3 sequence is 15 residues long. V lost 4 bases to trimming and J lost 6 bases, with 17 bases between them.

The J gene is TRBJ1-5, the V gene TRBV12-5; D perhaps matches TRBD1 (5 bases). This CDR3 contains 15 residues. Germline lookup yields CDR1 LGHNT and CDR2 FRNRAP. V lost 7 bases and J lost 6, with 19 bases in between. CDR3 bases: TGTGCTAGTGACGAAGCCGGACACTCGAGTCAGCCCCAGCATTTT. Translated: CASDEAGHSSQPQHF.

The gene calls are TRBV3-1 (or the pseudogene TRBV3-2) and TRBJ1-2; the match to TRBD1 covers 10 bases. CDR3 length: 14 amino acids. Germline V gene lookup returns CDR1 LGHDT and CDR2 YNNKEL (reference sequence). V dropped 4 bases and J dropped 8; count of bases not matched to a gene: 7. The CDR3 DNA follows: TGTGCCAGCAGCCCCTCCGACAGGGGGCACGGCTACACCTTC. Amino acid sequence: CASSPSDRGHGYTF.

The rearrangement joins TRBV18 to TRBJ1-1; D remains ambiguous. CDR3 length equals 13 residues. The germline V and J ends were trimmed by 2 bases and 3 bases, with 7 bases remaining between them. CDR1 KGHSH and CDR2 LQKENI come from the germline V gene. The CDR3 DNA reads TGTGCCAGCTCACCAAAGCGGGACACTGAAGCTTTCTTT. This sequence encodes CASSPKRDTEAFF.

This clone turned up a few times. V and J are TRBV2 and TRBJ1-2; D not certain. Germline CDR1 is SNHLY and CDR2 is FYNNEI. Trimming cost V 6 bases and J 0 bases, with 8 bases left between them. The CDR3 covers 13 residues. CDR3 amino acids: CASREPTNYGYTF. CDR3 DNA: TGTGCCAGCAGGGAGCCCACTAACTATGGCTACACCTTC.

This chain connects TRBV19 to TRBJ2-3, with D perhaps matching TRBD2 (6 bases). Looked up from germline, CDR1 is LNHDA and CDR2 is SQIVND (reference sequence). The germline V and J ends were trimmed by 5 bases and 0 bases, with 12 bases remaining between them. CDR3 length: 15 amino acids. The CDR3 is CASSHRRASTDTQYF. In DNA form, the CDR3 reads TGTGCCAGTAGTCATCGGAGGGCAAGCACAGATACGCAGTATTTT. Filled out from reference TRBV19 and TRBJ2-3, the complete variable domain reads DGGITQSPKYLFRKEGQNVTLSCEQNLNHDAMYWYRQDPGQGLRLIYYSQIVNDFQKGDIAEGYSVSREKKESFPLTVTSAQKNPTAFYLCASSHRRASTDTQYFGPGTRLTVL.

The chain uses TRBV7-9 and TRBJ1-2, with 9 bases fitting TRBD1. The CDR3 has 19 residues. CDR1 is SEHNR and CDR2 is FQNEAQ in the germline V gene (reference sequence). The ends lost 3 bases at V and 8 bases at J; junction bases unmatched: 22. CDR3 in DNA: TGTGCCAGCAGCTTTCAATCCGCCCGGGACAGGGAGGAAGTTGAAGGCTACACCTTC. Residues: CASSFQSARDREEVEGYTF.

The chain couples TRBV27 to TRBJ1-2; tentatively, D is TRBD1 (6 bases). Germline CDR1 reads MNHEY; CDR2 reads SMNVEV (reference sequence). The CDR3 length is 12 residues. CDR3 sequence (DNA): TGTGCACGCTTAAACGAACAGGGCAGCTACACCTTC. Amino acids: CARLNEQGSYTF.

This clone has only one observation. V gene TRBV4-2 combines with J gene TRBJ2-3, with D uncertain. The CDR3 loop spans 14 amino acids. V was pared by 0 bases and J by 2 bases, with 6 bases between. The germline CDR1 and CDR2 sequences are LGHNA and YNFKEQ. The CDR3 region has the DNA TGTGCCAGCAGCCAAGAATCATCCACAGATACGCAGTATTTT. This sequence encodes CASSQESSTDTQYF.

This chain uses TRBV28 with TRBJ1-4; 8 bases agree with TRBD1. J gave up 7 bases and V 3 bases, and 7 bases lay outside the gene matches. From germline, CDR1 is MDHEN and CDR2 SYDVKM. The length of the CDR3 is 15 residues. The CDR3 region is CASSLSSGGREKLFF. DNA of the CDR3: TGTGCCAGCAGTTTGAGCTCAGGGGGCCGTGAAAAACTGTTTTTT.

The rearrangement links TRBV9 to TRBJ1-2; D is perhaps TRBD1 (6 bases). Trimming took 0 bases from V and 3 from J, leaving 12 bases between them. The CDR3 covers 15 residues. Germline lookup yields CDR1 SGDLS and CDR2 YYNGEE. CDR3 protein: CASSVGISGDYGYTF. CDR3 bases: TGTGCCAGCAGCGTAGGCATTTCAGGGGACTATGGCTACACCTTC.

The chain has TRBV10-2 and TRBJ2-3; 8 positions agree with TRBD2. Germline V gene data show CDR1 as WSHSY and CDR2 as SAAADI. The junction had 3 bases not matched to a gene; V was cut back by 7 bases and J by 0 bases. CDR3 length equals 14 residues. The CDR3: CASISSGSTDTQYF. The CDR3 bases are TGCGCCAGCATCTCTAGCGGGAGCACAGATACGCAGTATTTT.

This sequence joins TRBV11-3 and TRBJ2-2, with 10 bases lining up with TRBD2. The V gene end was trimmed by 5 bases and the J gene end by 4 bases; junction bases not matched to a gene: 7. CDR3 size: 16 residues. Looked up from germline, CDR1 is SGHNT and CDR2 is YENEEA. The CDR3 region has the DNA TGTGCCAGCAGCGGGCTAGCGGGAGAGGGCACCGGGGAGCTGTTTTTT. It specifies CASSGLAGEGTGELFF.

This chain links TRBV19 with TRBJ2-2, with 7 bases matching TRBD2. Losses at the gene ends were 5 bases for V and 4 bases for J; bases not matched to a gene: 4. The CDR3 has 14 amino acids. Germline V gene lookup returns CDR1 LNHDA and CDR2 SQIVND (reference sequence). The CDR3 sequence: CASSPSGATGELFF. DNA for the CDR3: TGTGCCAGTAGTCCCAGCGGGGCCACCGGGGAGCTGTTTTTT.

V gene TRBV6-5 combines with J gene TRBJ2-5; 12 bases agree with TRBD2. J was trimmed by 5 bases and V by 4 bases; bases with no gene match: 5. This CDR3 contains 15 residues. Germline lookup yields CDR1 MNHEY and CDR2 SVGAGI. Here the CDR3 reads CASSSSGGAVETQYF. For the CDR3, the DNA is TGTGCCAGCAGTTCTAGCGGGGGGGCCGTGGAGACCCAGTACTTC.

The rearrangement uses TRBV24-1 and TRBJ1-5, with 7 nucleotides matching TRBD1. The CDR3 extends over 15 amino acids. Trimming removed 7 bases from V and 3 bases from J; junction bases left unmatched: 8. Germline assignment: CDR1 KGHDR and CDR2 SFDVKD. The CDR3 region has the DNA TGTGCCACCAGCCCGAATAGGGGGCCCAATCAGCCCCAGCATTTT. As protein: CATSPNRGPNQPQHF.

The chain combines TRBV2 with TRBJ2-5, with D possibly TRBD2 on 5 matching bases. The germline gives CDR1 SNHLY, CDR2 FYNNEI. Trimming left V 6 bases short and J 2 bases short, with 16 bases between. This CDR3 has 15 residues. As DNA, the CDR3 is TGTGCCAGCAGGCCCAGAGGGATTAGGCAAGAGACCCAGTACTTC. This translates into CASRPRGIRQETQYF.

The rearrangement uses TRBV27 and TRBJ1-1; D remains ambiguous. Germline assignment: CDR1 MNHEY and CDR2 SMNVEV (reference sequence). Trimming cost V 4 bases and J 4 bases, with 13 bases left between them. The CDR3 contains 14 residues. CDR3 nucleotides: TGTGCCAGCAGTTGGCGGGTAGAGGCCACTGAAGCTTTCTTT. Its translation: CASSWRVEATEAFF.

The gene calls are TRBV5-8 and TRBJ1-1, with D tentatively TRBD1 (6 bases). Germline V lookup: CDR1 SGHTS, CDR2 YDEGEE. The CDR3 has 14 residues. With 3 bases removed from V and 8 bases from J, the gap between germline ends came to 17 bases. The CDR3 DNA is TGTGCCAGCAGCTGGAACGGGGAAACAGGGGAAGCTTTCTTT. Translated: CASSWNGETGEAFF. Based on the CDR3 plus reference TRBV5-8 and TRBJ1-1, the full variable domain is EAGVTQSPTHLIKTRGQQATLRCSPISGHTSVYWYQQALGLGLQFLLWYDEGEERNRGNFPPRFSGRQFPNYSSELNVNALELEDSALYLCASSWNGETGEAFFGQGTRLTVV.

This chain connects TRBV10-2 to TRBJ2-7; D call uncertain. Trimming stripped 3 bases from V and 5 bases from J, with 17 bases between. The CDR3 contains 15 residues. Per germline, CDR1 WSHSY and CDR2 SAAADI. The CDR3 is CASSDMTGSVDEQYF. The DNA of the CDR3 is TGCGCCAGCAGTGACATGACTGGGTCCGTCGACGAGCAGTACTTC.